This TCR beta chain was sequenced in a study of vaccination effects on CD4 cells after COVID-19. Culture lasted under 13 days before CD4+ T cell isolation. BNT162b2 vaccine or mRNA-1273 vaccine was given to participants in two doses. IL-2 medium supplanted half the medium on days 3 and 7. In its sample, this clone was seen a few times. Its specificity is not known. The repertoire was sequenced with immunoSEQ multiplex PCR; TCRdb's copy has only in-frame clones and lacks some. The data show about 71,000 clones, roughly 80% seen once. The CDR3 has 13 amino acids. Germline CDR1 and CDR2: SGHRS and YFSETQ. V lost 0 bases, J lost 2 bases, and 5 bases lay in between.

The clonotype was recovered from a human donor who received a COVID-19 vaccine. J is TRBJ1-2 and V is TRBV5-1; no clear D gene. Sequences were derived from CD4+ T cells from PBMCs cultured without peptide, sampled after COVID-19 vaccination. This CDR3 reads CASSLGSNYGYTF. The DNA of the CDR3 is TGCGCCAGCAGCTTGGGCAGCAACTATGGCTACACCTTC.